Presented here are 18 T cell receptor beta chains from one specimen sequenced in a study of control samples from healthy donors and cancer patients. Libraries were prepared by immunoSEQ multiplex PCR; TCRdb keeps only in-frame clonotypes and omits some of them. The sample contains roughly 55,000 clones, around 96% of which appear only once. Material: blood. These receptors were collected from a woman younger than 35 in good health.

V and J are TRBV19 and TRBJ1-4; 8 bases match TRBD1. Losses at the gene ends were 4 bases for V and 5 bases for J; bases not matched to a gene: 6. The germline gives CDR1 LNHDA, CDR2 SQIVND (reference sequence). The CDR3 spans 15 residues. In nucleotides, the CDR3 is TGTGCCAGTAGTACCCCAGGGGGCGTGAATGAAAAACTGTTTTTT. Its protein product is CASSTPGGVNEKLFF.

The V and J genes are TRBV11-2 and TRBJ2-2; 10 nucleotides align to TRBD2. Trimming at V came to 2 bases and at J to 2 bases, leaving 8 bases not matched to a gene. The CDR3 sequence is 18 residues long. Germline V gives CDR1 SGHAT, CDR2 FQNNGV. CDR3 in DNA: TGTGCCAGCAGCTTAATCGCCAGCGGGGGGGGTAACACCGGGGAGCTGTTTTTT. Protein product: CASSLIASGGGNTGELFF.

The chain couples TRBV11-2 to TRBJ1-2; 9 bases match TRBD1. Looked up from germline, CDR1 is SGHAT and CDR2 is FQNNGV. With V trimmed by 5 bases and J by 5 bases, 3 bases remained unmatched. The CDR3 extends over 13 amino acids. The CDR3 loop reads CASSRDRGYGYTF. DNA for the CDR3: TGTGCCAGCAGCCGTGACAGGGGGTATGGCTACACCTTC. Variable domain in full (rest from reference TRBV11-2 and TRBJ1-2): EAGVAQSPRYKIIEKRQSVAFWCNPISGHATLYWYQQILGQGPKLLIQFQNNGVVDDSQLPKDRFSAERLKGVDSTLKIQPAKLEDSAVYLCASSRDRGYGYTFGSGTRLTVV.

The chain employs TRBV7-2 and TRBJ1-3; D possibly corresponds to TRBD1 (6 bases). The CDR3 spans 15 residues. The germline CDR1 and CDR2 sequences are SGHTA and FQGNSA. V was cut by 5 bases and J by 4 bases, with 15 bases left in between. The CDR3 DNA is TGTGCCAGCAGCCCGGAGGCAGGGGCCGGAAACACCATATATTTT. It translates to CASSPEAGAGNTIYF.

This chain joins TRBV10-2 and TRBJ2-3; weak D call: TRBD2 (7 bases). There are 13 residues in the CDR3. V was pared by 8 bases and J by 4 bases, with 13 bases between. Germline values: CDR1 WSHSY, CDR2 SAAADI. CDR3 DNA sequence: TGCGCCAGCCGGGGGCTAGCGGCAGATACGCAGTATTTT. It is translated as CASRGLAADTQYF.

The CDR3 DNA follows: TGTGCCAGCAGTTCAACGGTGTTTCAGCCCCAGCATTTT. This sequence encodes CASSSTVFQPQHF. The rearrangement uses TRBV28 and TRBJ1-5, with D uncertain. The CDR3 has 13 amino acids. Germline assignment: CDR1 MDHEN and CDR2 SYDVKM. V was cut by 4 bases and J by 6 bases, with 10 bases left in between.

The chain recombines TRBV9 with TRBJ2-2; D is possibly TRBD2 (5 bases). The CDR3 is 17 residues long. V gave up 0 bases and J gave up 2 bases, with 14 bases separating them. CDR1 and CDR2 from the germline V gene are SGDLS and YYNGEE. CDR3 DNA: TGTGCCAGCAGCGTAGGAGTCCTGGGAGCCAACACCGGGGAGCTGTTTTTT. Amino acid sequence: CASSVGVLGANTGELFF.

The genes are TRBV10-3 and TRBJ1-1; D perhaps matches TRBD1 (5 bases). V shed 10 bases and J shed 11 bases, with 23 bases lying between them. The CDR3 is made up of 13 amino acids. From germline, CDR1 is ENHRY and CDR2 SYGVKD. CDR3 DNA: TGTGCCACGACCGGTGCAGGGAAGGTCGGCGCTTTCTTT. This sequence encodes CATTGAGKVGAFF.

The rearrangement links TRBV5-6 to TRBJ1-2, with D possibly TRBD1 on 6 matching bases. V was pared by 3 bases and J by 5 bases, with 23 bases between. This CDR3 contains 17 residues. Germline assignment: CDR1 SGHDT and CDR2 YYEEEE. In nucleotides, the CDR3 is TGTGCCAGCAGCTACCGGACAGATCTTCCTCTAAAGTATGGCTACACCTTC. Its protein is CASSYRTDLPLKYGYTF.

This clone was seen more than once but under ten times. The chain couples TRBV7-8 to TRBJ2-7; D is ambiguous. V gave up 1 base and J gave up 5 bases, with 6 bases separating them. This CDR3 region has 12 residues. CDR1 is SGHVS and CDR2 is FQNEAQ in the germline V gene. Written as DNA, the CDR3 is TGTGCCAGCAGCTTAGGGCATAACGAGCAGTACTTC. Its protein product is CASSLGHNEQYF. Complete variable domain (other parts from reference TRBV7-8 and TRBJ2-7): GAGVSQSPRYKVAKRGQDVALRCDPISGHVSLFWYQQALGQGPEFLTYFQNEAQLDKSGLPSDRFFAERPEGSVSTLKIQRTQQEDSAVYLCASSLGHNEQYFGPGTRLTVT.

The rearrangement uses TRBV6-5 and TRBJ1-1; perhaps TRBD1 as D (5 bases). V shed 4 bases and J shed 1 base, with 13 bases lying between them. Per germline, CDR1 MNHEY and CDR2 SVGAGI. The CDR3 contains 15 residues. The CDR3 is CASSWGLRGNTEAFF. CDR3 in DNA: TGTGCCAGCAGTTGGGGACTCCGGGGGAACACTGAAGCTTTCTTT.

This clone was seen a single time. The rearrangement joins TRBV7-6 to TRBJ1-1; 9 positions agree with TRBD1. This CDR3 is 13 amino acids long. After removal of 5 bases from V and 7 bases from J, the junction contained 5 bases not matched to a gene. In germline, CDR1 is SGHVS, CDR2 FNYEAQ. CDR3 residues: CASSGQGFNEAFF. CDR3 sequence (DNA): TGTGCCAGCAGCGGACAGGGGTTCAATGAAGCTTTCTTT.

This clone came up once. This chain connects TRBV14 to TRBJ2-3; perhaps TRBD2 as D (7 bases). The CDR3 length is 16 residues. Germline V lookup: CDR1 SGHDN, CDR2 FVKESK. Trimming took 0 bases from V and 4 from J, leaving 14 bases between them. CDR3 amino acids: CASSQDFPGGADTQYF. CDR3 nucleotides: TGTGCCAGCAGCCAAGATTTCCCGGGGGGCGCAGATACGCAGTATTTT.

CDR3 region: CASSFGTGINYGYTF. As DNA, the CDR3 is TGTGCCAGCAGCTTCGGGACAGGGATAAACTATGGCTACACCTTC. V and J are TRBV9 and TRBJ1-2; the match to TRBD1 covers 9 bases. From germline, CDR1 is SGDLS and CDR2 YYNGEE. V lost 4 bases, J lost 2 bases, and 6 bases stayed unmatched. The CDR3 length is 15 residues.

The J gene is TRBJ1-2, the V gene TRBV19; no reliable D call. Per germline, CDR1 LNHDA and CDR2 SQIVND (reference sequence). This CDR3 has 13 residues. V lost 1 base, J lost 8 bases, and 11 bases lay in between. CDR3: CASSIGVSLGYTF. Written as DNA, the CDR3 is TGTGCCAGTAGTATAGGAGTTTCTTTAGGCTACACCTTC.

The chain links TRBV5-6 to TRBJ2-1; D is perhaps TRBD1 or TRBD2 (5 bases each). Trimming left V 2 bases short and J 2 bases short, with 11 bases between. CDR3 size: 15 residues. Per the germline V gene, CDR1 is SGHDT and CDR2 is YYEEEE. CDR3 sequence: CASSFYRGPYNEQFF. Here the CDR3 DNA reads TGTGCCAGCAGCTTCTACCGGGGACCCTACAATGAGCAGTTCTTC.

The CDR3 DNA is TGTGCCAGCAGCCAAGGGGTCAAGACAGCACCCCTCCACTTT. It specifies CASSQGVKTAPLHF. The chain couples TRBV14 to TRBJ1-6, with D perhaps matching TRBD1 (5 bases). CDR1 is SGHDN, CDR2 FVKESK, per germline. The CDR3 has 14 residues. V dropped 1 base and J dropped 11 bases, with 12 bases sitting between them.

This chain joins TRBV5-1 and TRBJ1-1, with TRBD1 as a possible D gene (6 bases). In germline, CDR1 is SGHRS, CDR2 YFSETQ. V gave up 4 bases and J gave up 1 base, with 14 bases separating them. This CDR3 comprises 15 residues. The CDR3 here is CASSPWDTPNTEAFF. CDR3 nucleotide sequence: TGCGCCAGCAGCCCATGGGACACCCCGAACACTGAAGCTTTCTTT. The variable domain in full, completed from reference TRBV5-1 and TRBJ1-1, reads KAGVTQTPRYLIKTRGQQVTLSCSPISGHRSVSWYQQTPGQGLQFLFEYFSETQRNKGNFPGRFSGRQFSNSRSEMNVSTLELGDSALYLCASSPWDTPNTEAFFGQGTRLTVV.